This T cell receptor (beta chain) was sequenced for a study of OX40 agonist ivuxolimab in advanced cancers. Study-wide context: The costimulatory receptor OX40 (CD134) was targeted by ivuxolimab, a fully human IgG2 agonistic monoclonal antibody. Of the roughly 50 dose-escalation patients, hepatocellular carcinoma was present in some 19, melanoma in approximately 15, renal cell carcinoma in 9 and head and neck cancer in 9. Intravenous ivuxolimab was administered to patients every 2 weeks at six dose levels: 0.01, 0.1, 0.3, 1.5, 3 and 10 mg/kg. The paper covers the monotherapy dose-escalation part of the phase I ivuxolimab trial, which included N ≈ 50 patients. Peripheral TCRbeta sequencing was intended to test whether TCR sequence diversity was altered and clonal T-cell expansion was caused by ivuxolimab. Three dose-escalation patients achieved partial responses, one with hepatocellular carcinoma and two with cutaneous melanoma. Patients were allowed to have had prior anti-PD-1, anti-PD-L1 or anti-CTLA-4 therapy, and less than 45% of the dose-escalation patients had previously received checkpoint inhibitors. A male proportion of under 85% and a mean age of around 60 years, ranging from about 20 to 79, were recorded for the dose-escalation cohort.

Results the study describes overall, beyond this receptor: The antigen specificity of the peripheral T cells that underwent clonal expansion was not determined. After ivuxolimab, CD8+ T cells had more expanded clones than CD4+ T cells on average. Low levels of normalized T-cell clonal expansion were also shown by some nonresponding patients. At doses of 0.1 to 3.0 mg/kg, clonal expansion of both CD4+ and CD8+ blood T cells was observed from baseline to week 6. In partial responders in the 0.1-3.0 mg/kg groups, normalized peripheral clonal expansion was found to be among the lowest, especially among CD8+ T cells.

Points on this clone: This clone's antigen is unknown. No qualities accompany the bases; no much larger clone lies one base away.

Spanning cysteine to phenylalanine, the CDR3 consists of 17 amino acids. The sequence is cut down to CDR3 DNA, 51 bases in frame from base 1. CDR1 and CDR2, looked up from the germline V gene (reference sequence), are LNHDA and SQIVND. The trim is 3 bases for V and 0 bases for J, with a gap of 15 bases between the germline ends. Genomic DNA was isolated from the sorted cells so that the TCRbeta CDR3 region could be sequenced. The immunoSEQ Assay was used for sequencing of TCRbeta CDR3 regions. The immuneACCESS repertoire file appears here via TCRdb, limited to in-frame rearrangements. These files lack a portion of the clones; in checked studies, under half of the deficit traces to unresolved V genes, and the cause of the others is not known. This sample holds some 97,000 clones; approximately 90% were observed only once. The top ten hold roughly 0.56% of the sample. The trial excluded patients who had a history of autoimmune disease or who were on systemic immunosuppression. Peripheral blood for TCR sequencing was collected from all dose cohorts at baseline, on cycle 4 day 1, and on cycle 7 day 1. The samples were taken from a phase I, first-in-human, multicenter, open-label dose-escalation trial of ivuxolimab. Adults with locally advanced or metastatic melanoma, renal cell carcinoma, hepatocellular carcinoma or head and neck squamous cell carcinoma were enrolled in the trial. Before TCR sequencing, CD4+ T cells and CD8+ T cells were sorted from peripheral blood as separate populations.

This receptor chain uses TRBV19 and TRBJ1-3; there is no confident call for the D gene. The specimen was CD4+ or CD8+ T cells sorted from blood, collected in a trial of the OX40 agonist ivuxolimab. The clonotype comes from an adult with an advanced solid tumor such as melanoma, head and neck, liver or kidney cancer. The DNA reads as follows: TGTGCCAGTAGTATTAAGGACCCTGGATCCTCTGGAAACACCATATATTTT. It codes for CASSIKDPGSSGNTIYF.